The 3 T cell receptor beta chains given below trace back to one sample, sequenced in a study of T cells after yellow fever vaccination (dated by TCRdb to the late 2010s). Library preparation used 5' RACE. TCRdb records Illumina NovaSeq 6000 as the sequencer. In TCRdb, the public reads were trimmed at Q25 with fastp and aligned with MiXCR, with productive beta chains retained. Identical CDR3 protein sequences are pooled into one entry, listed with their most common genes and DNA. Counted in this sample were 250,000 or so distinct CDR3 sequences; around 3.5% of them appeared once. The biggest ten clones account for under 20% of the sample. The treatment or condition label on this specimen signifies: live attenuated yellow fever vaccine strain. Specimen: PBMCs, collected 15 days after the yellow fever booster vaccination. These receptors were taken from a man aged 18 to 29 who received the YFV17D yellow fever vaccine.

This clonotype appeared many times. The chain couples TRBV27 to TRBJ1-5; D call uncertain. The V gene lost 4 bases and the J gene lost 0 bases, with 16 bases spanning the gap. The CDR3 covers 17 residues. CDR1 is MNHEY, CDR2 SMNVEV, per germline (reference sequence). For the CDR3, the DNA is TGTGCCAGCAGTTCCCCCCTCAGACATGGTAGCAATCAGCCCCAGCATTTT. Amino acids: CASSSPLRHGSNQPQHF.

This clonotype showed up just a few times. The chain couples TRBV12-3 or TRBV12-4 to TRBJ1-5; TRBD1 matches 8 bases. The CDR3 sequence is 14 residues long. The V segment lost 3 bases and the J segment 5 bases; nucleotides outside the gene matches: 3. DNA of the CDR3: TGTGCCAGCAGTTTGACAGGGGTTGATCAGCCCCAGCATTTT. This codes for CASSLTGVDQPQHF.

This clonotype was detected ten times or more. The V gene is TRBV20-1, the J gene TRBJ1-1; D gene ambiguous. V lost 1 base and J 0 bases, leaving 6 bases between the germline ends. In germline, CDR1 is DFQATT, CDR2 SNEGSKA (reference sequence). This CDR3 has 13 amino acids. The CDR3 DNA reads TGCAGTGCTAGAGGCCAGATGAACACTGAAGCTTTCTTT. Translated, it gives CSARGQMNTEAFF.